This is a list of T cell receptor beta chains from one sample in a study of T cells in Graves' hyperthyroidism and ophthalmopathy. TCRdb recomputed calls from the multiplex PCR reads with MiXCR, one row per CDR3 protein. Of about 350,000 distinct CDR3 sequences listed, 15% to 20% are singletons. The source material was blood. The receptors were sampled from a woman in her thirties or forties with Graves' ophthalmopathy. The CDR3 runs from the conserved cysteine through the conserved F or W. The order of the fields is V gene, D gene, clone size, J gene, CDR3 DNA, CDR3 protein. A D gene is named only where the DNA matches it firmly. Clone size is given for some rows only: seen once, a few or many times, or a class if the clone is expanded.

TRBV6-2/TRBV6-3,.,many,TRBJ2-5,TGTGCCAGCAGTTACTCGTGGGGCGGAGAGACCCAGTACTTC,CASSYSWGGETQYF
TRBV24-1,.,many,TRBJ1-2,TGTGCCATTCAGGGACCTTATGGCTACACCTTC,CAIQGPYGYTF
TRBV13,.,many,TRBJ2-2,TGTGCCAGCAGCTTAGGAGGAGAGCGCGGTGGCACCGGGGAGCTGTTTTTT,CASSLGGERGGTGELFF
TRBV20-1,.,many,TRBJ1-2,TGCAGTGCTACCGGCGGCTATGGCTACACCTTC,CSATGGYGYTF
TRBV7-6,TRBD2,.,TRBJ2-7,TGTGCCAGCAGCTTAAGCGGGGGGCTTTCCGAGCAGTACTTC,CASSLSGGLSEQYF
TRBV5-1,.,few,TRBJ2-2,TGCGCCAGCAGCCCCGGGCCCCCGAACACCGGGGAGCTGTTTTTT,CASSPGPPNTGELFF
TRBV2,.,.,TRBJ2-7,TGTGCCAGCAGTCTAGGGGGAAGGGCCCACGAGCAGTACTTC,CASSLGGRAHEQYF
TRBV28,.,.,TRBJ1-5,TGTGCCAGCAGGGGGTTGTCGGGTAATCAGCCCCAGCATTTT,CASRGLSGNQPQHF
TRBV27,.,many,TRBJ1-1,TGTGCCAGCAGGAGGGGGGCAGAGCGGAACACTGAAGCTTTCTTT,CASRRGAERNTEAFF
TRBV11-2,.,.,TRBJ1-1,TGTGCCAGCCGTGGGGCCGGGACACCACTAAACACTGAAGCTTTCTTT,CASRGAGTPLNTEAFF
TRBV6-5,.,.,TRBJ1-3,TGTGCCAGCAGTTGCCAGAGACGGAGCTTTGGAAACACCATATATTTT,CASSCQRRSFGNTIYF
TRBV18,.,many,TRBJ1-2,TGTGCCAGCTCCCCAACGAAGGGGCAGCTCGATGGCTACACCTTC,CASSPTKGQLDGYTF
TRBV4-3,.,many,TRBJ2-7,TGCGCCAGCAGCCCGTATCTAGGTAGAACCTACGAGCAGTGCTTC,CASSPYLGRTYEQCF
TRBV24-1,.,many,TRBJ1-2,TGTGCCACCAGTGACAACCAGGGGACGGATGGCTACACCTTC,CATSDNQGTDGYTF
TRBV24-1,TRBD1,many,TRBJ2-5,TGTGCCACCAGTGAGCCCGGACAGGGCGGGTCAGAGACCCAGTACTTC,CATSEPGQGGSETQYF
TRBV6-1,.,.,TRBJ1-5,TGTGCCAGCAGTGAAGCAGTGCAGGGCGGGCCCCAGCATTTT,CASSEAVQGGPQHF
TRBV3-1,.,many,TRBJ1-1,TGTGCCAGCAGCCAAGGATCAGAGGAGATGAACACTGAAGCTTTCTTT,CASSQGSEEMNTEAFF
TRBV28,TRBD2,many,TRBJ2-7,TGTGCCAGCAGATCAAGCGGGAGGTTAGAAGAGCAGTACTTC,CASRSSGRLEEQYF
TRBV11-2,.,many,TRBJ2-7,TGTGCCAGCAGCAAACTGTTCTCGCTGAACTACGAGCAGTACTTC,CASSKLFSLNYEQYF
TRBV6-1,.,.,TRBJ1-1,TGTGCCAGCAGTGAAGGCATGGGGAACACTGAAGCTTTCTTT,CASSEGMGNTEAFF
TRBV24-1,.,many,TRBJ2-5,TGTGCCACCAGTGTAGGGGAGGCAGGAAATCAGGAGACCCAGTACTTC,CATSVGEAGNQETQYF
TRBV7-8,TRBD1,many,TRBJ1-3,TGTGCCAGCAGCCTCTCCGGGACAGGGAGATCGGGCGCTGGAAACACCATATATTTT,CASSLSGTGRSGAGNTIYF
TRBV10-3,TRBD1,many,TRBJ2-7,TGTGCCATCGCCAGCTCCGGGACAGGGACCTACGAGCAGTACTTC,CAIASSGTGTYEQYF
TRBV10-3,.,many,TRBJ2-7,TGTGCCACCCAGGGGTCGGGATTCGACGAGCAGTACTTC,CATQGSGFDEQYF
TRBV3-1,.,many,TRBJ1-2,TGTGCCAGCAGCCAAGAGGGTACGGATGGCTACACCTTC,CASSQEGTDGYTF
TRBV28,TRBD2,.,TRBJ2-5,TGTGCCAGCAGCATAGCGGGAGGGTTCCAAGAGACCCAGTACTTC,CASSIAGGFQETQYF
TRBV29-1,.,many,TRBJ1-5,TGCAGCGTTTCGCAGGGAGGAGGTGAAAATCAGCCCCAGCATTTT,CSVSQGGGENQPQHF
TRBV6-5,.,many,TRBJ2-4,TGTGCCAGCAATTCAGGGTCGGCCAAAAACATTCAGTACTTC,CASNSGSAKNIQYF
TRBV11-1,TRBD2,many,TRBJ2-7,TGTGCCAGCAGCCGCCCAGTAGCGGGAGGGGTTCACGAGCAGTACTTC,CASSRPVAGGVHEQYF
TRBV5-1,.,many,TRBJ1-1,TGCGCCAGCAGCTTGCTTCTAAGCAGCACTGAAGCTTTCTTT,CASSLLLSSTEAFF
TRBV24-1,.,many,TRBJ2-7,TGTGCCACCGCCGGACCGGGCTCTTACGAGCAGTACTTC,CATAGPGSYEQYF
TRBV12-3/TRBV12-4,.,many,TRBJ1-1,TGTGCCAGCAGTTTTATCCAGGGCACTGAAGCTTTCTTT,CASSFIQGTEAFF
TRBV27,TRBD2,.,TRBJ2-7,TGTGCCAGCACCCTTAGCGGGAGCCGTACCTACGAGCAGTACTTC,CASTLSGSRTYEQYF
TRBV28,TRBD1,.,TRBJ1-5,TGTGCCAGCAGTTTAGCCTCCCAGGGGGCGTTTCAGCCCCAGCATTTT,CASSLASQGAFQPQHF
TRBV24-1,.,few,TRBJ2-5,TGTGCCACCAGCTGGGGAGAGACCCAGTACTTC,CATSWGETQYF
TRBV11-2,TRBD1,many,TRBJ2-5,TGTGCCAGCAGCCCAGGGGACAGGGGGATAGAGACCCAGTACTTC,CASSPGDRGIETQYF
TRBV5-1,.,many,TRBJ1-1,TGCGCCAGCAGAAAGAACAGACCGCGGAGTCCTGAAGCTTTCTTT,CASRKNRPRSPEAFF
TRBV20-1,TRBD1,many,TRBJ1-5,TGCAGTGCCGAGGGGACGGGACAGGGGGGTCAGCCCCAGCATTTT,CSAEGTGQGGQPQHF
TRBV29-1,.,many,TRBJ1-2,TGCAGCGTTGTGCCTCAAGACGGACTGGCCTATGGCTACACCTTC,CSVVPQDGLAYGYTF